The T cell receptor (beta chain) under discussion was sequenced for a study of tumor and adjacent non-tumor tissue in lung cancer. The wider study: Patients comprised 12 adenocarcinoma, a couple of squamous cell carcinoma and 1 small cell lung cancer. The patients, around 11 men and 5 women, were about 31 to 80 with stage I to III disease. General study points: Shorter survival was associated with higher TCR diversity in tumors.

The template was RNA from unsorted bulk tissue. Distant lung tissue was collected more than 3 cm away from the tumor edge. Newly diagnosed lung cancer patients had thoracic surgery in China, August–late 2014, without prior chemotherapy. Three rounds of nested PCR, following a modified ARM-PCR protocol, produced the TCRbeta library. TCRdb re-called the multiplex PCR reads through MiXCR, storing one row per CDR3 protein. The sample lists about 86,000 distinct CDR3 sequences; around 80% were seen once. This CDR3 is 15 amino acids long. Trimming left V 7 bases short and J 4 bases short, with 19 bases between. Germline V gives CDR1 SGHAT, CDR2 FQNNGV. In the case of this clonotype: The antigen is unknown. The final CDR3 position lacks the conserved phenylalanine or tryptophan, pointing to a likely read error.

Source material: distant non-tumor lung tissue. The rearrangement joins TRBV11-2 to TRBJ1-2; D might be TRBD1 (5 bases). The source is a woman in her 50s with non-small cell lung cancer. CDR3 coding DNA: TGTGCCAGCAACTCACGACACGAGGGGTGCTATGGCTACACCTGC. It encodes CASNSRHEGCYGYTC.